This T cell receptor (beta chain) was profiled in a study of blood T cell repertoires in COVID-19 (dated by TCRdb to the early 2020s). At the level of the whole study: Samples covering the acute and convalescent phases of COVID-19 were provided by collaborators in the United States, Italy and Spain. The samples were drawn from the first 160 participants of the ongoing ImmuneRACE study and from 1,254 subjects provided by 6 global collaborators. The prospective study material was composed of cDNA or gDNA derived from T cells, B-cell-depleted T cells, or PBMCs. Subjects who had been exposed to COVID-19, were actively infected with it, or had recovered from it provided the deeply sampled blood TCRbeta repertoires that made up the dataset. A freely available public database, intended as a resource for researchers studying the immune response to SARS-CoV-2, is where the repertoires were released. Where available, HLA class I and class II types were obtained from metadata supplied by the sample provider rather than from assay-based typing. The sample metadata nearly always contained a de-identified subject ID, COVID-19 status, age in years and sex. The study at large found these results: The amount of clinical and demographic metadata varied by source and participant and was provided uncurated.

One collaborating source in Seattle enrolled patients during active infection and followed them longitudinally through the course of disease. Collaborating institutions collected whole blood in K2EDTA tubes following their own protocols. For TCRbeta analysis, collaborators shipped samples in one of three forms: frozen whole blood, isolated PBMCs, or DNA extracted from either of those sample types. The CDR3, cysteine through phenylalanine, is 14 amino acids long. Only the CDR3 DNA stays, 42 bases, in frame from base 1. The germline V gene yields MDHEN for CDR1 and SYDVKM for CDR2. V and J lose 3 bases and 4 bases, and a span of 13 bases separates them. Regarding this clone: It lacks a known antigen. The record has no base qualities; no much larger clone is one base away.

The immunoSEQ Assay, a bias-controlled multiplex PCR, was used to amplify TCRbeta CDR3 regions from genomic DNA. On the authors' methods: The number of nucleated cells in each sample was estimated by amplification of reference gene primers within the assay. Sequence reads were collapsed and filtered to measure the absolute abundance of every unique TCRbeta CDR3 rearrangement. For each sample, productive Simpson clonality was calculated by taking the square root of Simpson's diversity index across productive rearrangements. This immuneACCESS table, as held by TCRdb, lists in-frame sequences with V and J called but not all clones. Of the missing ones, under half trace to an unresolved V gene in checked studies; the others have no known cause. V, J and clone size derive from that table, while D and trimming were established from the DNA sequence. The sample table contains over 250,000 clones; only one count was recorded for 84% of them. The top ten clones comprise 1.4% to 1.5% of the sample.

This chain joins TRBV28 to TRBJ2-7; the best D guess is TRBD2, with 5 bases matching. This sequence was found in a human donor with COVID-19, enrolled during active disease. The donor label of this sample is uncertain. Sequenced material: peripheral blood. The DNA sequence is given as TGTGCCAGCAGTTTCGCGGGTGCAAATTACGAGCAGTACTTC. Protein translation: CASSFAGANYEQYF.